Given below is one T cell receptor (beta chain) in context. The CDR3 sequence is 16 residues long. CDR1 is MGHRA and CDR2 is YSYEKL in the germline V gene. V shed 4 bases and J shed 0 bases, with 12 bases lying between them. The data originate from a study of blood T cell repertoires in COVID-19. At the level of the study: Acute-phase and convalescent COVID-19 samples originated in the United States, Italy and Spain.

As handled by the study authors: Estimation of nucleated cell counts was performed using reference gene primer amplification. Using immunoSEQ multiplex PCR, the repertoire was profiled, and TCRdb retains in-frame clones only, with some absent. V, J and clone size are taken as reported in that table, and D and trimming were inferred from the DNA itself. The data hold under 200,000 clones, with around 80% observed a single time. The V gene is TRBV4-1, the J gene TRBJ1-4, with D unresolved. The sequencing sample was made of peripheral blood. This clonotype originated in a man in his sixties or seventies with active or convalescent COVID-19. CDR3 DNA sequence: TGCGCCAGCAGCCGGAATCCAGACTCAACTAATGAAAAACTGTTTTTT. This sequence encodes CASSRNPDSTNEKLFF.